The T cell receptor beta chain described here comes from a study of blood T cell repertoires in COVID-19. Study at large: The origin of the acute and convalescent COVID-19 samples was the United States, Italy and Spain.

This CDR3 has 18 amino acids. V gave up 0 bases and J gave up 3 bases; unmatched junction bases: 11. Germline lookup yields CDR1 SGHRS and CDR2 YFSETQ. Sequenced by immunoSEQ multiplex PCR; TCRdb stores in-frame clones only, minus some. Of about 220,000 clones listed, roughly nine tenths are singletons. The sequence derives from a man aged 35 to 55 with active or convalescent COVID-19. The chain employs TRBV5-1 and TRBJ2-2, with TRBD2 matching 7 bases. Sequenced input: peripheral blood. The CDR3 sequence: CASSLEGAASGDTGELFF. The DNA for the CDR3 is TGCGCCAGCAGCTTGGAGGGCGCGGCTAGCGGAGACACCGGGGAGCTGTTTTTT. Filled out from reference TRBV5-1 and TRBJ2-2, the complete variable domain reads KAGVTQTPRYLIKTRGQQVTLSCSPISGHRSVSWYQQTPGQGLQFLFEYFSETQRNKGNFPGRFSGRQFSNSRSEMNVSTLELGDSALYLCASSLEGAASGDTGELFFGEGSRLTVL.